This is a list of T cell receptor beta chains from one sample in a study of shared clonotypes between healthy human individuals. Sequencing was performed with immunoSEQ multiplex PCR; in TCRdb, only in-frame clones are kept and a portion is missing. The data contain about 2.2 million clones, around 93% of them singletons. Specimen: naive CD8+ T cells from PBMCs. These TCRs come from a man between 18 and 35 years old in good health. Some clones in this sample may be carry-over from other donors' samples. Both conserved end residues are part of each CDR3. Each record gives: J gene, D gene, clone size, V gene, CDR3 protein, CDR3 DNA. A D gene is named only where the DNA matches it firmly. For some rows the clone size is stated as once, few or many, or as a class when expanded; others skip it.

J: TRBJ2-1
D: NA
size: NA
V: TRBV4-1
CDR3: CASSQAGSSYNEQFF
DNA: TGCGCCAGCAGCCAAGCTGGGAGCTCCTACAATGAGCAGTTCTTC

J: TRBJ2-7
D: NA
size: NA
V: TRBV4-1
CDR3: CASSQDLAQGYTYEQYF
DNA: TGCGCCAGCAGCCAAGATCTTGCCCAGGGTTATACCTACGAGCAGTACTTC

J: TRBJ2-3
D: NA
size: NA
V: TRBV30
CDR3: CAWSEGVPVGEYF
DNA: TGTGCCTGGAGTGAGGGGGTGCCTGTGGGGGAGTATTTT

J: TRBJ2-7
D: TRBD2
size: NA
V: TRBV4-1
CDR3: CASSQSGRASYEQYF
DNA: TGCGCCAGCAGCCAGAGCGGGAGGGCCTCCTACGAGCAGTACTTC

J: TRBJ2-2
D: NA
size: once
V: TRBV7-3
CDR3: CASSHGTRGGTGELFF
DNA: TGTGCCAGCAGCCACGGGACTCGCGGCGGTACCGGGGAGCTGTTTTTT

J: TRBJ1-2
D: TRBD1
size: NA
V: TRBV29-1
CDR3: CSVPQGGYGYTF
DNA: TGCAGCGTGCCACAGGGGGGCTATGGCTACACCTTC

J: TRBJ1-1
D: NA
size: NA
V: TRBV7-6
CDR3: CASSRQRTEEAFF
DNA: TGTGCCAGCAGCCGACAAAGGACGGAGGAAGCTTTCTTT

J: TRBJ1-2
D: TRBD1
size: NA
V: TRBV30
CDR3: CAWNLGTGYYGYTF
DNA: TGTGCCTGGAATCTGGGGACAGGGTACTATGGCTACACCTTC

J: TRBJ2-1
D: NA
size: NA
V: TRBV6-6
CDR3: CASSPRWGVSDEQFF
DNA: TGTGCCAGCAGCCCCAGGTGGGGAGTTAGCGATGAGCAGTTCTTC

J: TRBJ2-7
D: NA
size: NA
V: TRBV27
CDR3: CASSFTAEAYEQYF
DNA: TGTGCCAGCAGTTTCACCGCCGAGGCCTACGAGCAGTACTTC

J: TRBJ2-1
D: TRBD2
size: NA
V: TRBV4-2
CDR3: CASSQDLWGLAGVPNEQFF
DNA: TGTGCCAGCAGCCAAGATTTGTGGGGACTAGCGGGAGTCCCCAATGAGCAGTTCTTC

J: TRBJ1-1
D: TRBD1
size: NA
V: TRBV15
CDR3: CATSRAGGQGWTEAFF
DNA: TGTGCCACCAGCAGGGCTGGAGGACAGGGGTGGACTGAAGCTTTCTTT

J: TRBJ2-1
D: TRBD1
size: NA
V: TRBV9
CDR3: CASSETGGPGDEQFF
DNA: TGTGCCAGCAGCGAGACAGGGGGCCCTGGGGATGAGCAGTTCTTC

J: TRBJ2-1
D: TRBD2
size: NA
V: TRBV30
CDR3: CAWSPTSGPYNEQFF
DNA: TGTGCCTGGAGTCCGACTAGCGGGCCCTACAATGAGCAGTTCTTC

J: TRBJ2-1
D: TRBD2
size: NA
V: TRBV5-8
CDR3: CASSLGLAGHNEQFF
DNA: TGTGCCAGCAGCTTGGGACTAGCGGGGCACAATGAGCAGTTCTTC

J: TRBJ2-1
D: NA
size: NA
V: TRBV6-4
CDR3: CASSDSKGRYNEQFF
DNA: TGTGCCAGCAGTGACTCGAAGGGGAGATACAATGAGCAGTTCTTC

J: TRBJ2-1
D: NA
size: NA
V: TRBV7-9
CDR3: CASSLVVDVNEQFF
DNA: TGTGCCAGCAGCTTAGTCGTCGACGTTAATGAGCAGTTCTTC

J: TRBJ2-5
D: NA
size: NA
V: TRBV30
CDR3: CAWSLASGRFQETQYF
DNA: TGTGCCTGGAGTCTTGCGTCGGGACGTTTTCAAGAGACCCAGTACTTC

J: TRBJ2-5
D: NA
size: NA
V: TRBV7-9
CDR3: CASSLDRRLFGTQYF
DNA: TGTGCCAGCAGCTTAGACAGGCGGTTGTTCGGGACCCAGTACTTC

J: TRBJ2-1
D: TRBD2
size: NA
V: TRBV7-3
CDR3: CASSAYPGLGGDEQFF
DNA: TGTGCCAGCAGCGCATACCCCGGACTAGGTGGCGATGAGCAGTTCTTC

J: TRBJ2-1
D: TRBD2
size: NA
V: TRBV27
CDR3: CASSPLLVAGLNEQFF
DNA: TGTGCCAGCAGTCCCCTGTTGGTAGCGGGCCTCAATGAGCAGTTCTTC

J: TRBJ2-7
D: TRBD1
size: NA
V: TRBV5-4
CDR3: CASSWGKGAHEQYF
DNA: TGTGCCAGCAGCTGGGGAAAGGGGGCACACGAGCAGTACTTC

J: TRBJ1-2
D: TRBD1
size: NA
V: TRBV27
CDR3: CASAGTGGTLPYGYTF
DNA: TGTGCCAGCGCTGGGACAGGGGGCACACTCCCCTATGGCTACACCTTC

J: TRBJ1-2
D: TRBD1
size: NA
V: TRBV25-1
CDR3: CASSARDSPNYGYTF
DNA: TGTGCCAGCAGTGCCCGGGACAGCCCGAACTATGGCTACACCTTC

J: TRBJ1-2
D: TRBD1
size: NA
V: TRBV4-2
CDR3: CASSQEKGADGYTF
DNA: TGTGCCAGCAGCCAAGAAAAGGGGGCCGACGGCTACACCTTC

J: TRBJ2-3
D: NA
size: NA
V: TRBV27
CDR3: CASSFSGSTDTQYF
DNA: TGTGCCAGCAGTTTTTCGGGCAGCACAGATACGCAGTATTTT

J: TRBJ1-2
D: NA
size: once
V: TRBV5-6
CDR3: CASSAWTGIYGYTF
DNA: TGTGCCAGCAGCGCCTGGACGGGAATCTATGGCTACACCTTC

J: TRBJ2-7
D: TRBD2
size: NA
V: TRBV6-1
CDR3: CASSELLAGTYEQYF
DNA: TGTGCCAGCAGTGAACTCCTAGCGGGAACCTACGAGCAGTACTTC

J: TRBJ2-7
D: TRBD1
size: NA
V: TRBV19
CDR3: CASSPRTGGTYEQYF
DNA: TGTGCCAGTAGTCCCCGGACAGGGGGGACCTACGAGCAGTACTTC

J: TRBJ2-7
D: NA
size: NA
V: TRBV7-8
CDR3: CASVEAGRLNTYEQYF
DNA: TGTGCCAGCGTCGAGGCGGGCAGGCTCAATACCTACGAGCAGTACTTC

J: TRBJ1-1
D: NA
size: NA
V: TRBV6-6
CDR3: CASSYHRVNTEAFF
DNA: TGTGCCAGCAGTTACCACAGGGTTAACACTGAAGCTTTCTTT

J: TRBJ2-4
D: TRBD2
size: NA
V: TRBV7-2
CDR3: CASSIILAAGVVKNIQYF
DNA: TGTGCCAGCAGCATTATCTTAGCAGCGGGAGTTGTCAAAAACATTCAGTACTTC

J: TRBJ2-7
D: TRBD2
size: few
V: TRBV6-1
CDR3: CASSGSGGAFYEQYF
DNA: TGTGCCAGCAGTGGATCGGGAGGGGCGTTCTACGAGCAGTACTTC

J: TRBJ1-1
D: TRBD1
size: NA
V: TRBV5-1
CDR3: CASSLLWRDRGRNTEAFF
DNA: TGCGCCAGCAGCTTGTTATGGCGGGACAGGGGACGGAACACTGAAGCTTTCTTT

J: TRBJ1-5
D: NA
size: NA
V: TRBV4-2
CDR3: CASSQGPLRPNQPQHF
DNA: TGTGCCAGCAGCCAAGGTCCACTTAGACCCAATCAGCCCCAGCATTTT

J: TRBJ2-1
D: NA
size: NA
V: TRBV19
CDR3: CASSIGGGSYNEQFF
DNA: TGTGCCAGTAGTATTGGGGGTGGCTCCTACAATGAGCAGTTCTTC

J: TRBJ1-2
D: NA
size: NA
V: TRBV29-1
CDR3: CSVDYQGLGHYYGYTF
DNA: TGCAGCGTTGACTACCAGGGGCTGGGGCATTACTATGGCTACACCTTC

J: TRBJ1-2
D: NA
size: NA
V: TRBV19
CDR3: CASSTFGVGYGYTF
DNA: TGTGCCAGTAGTACCTTCGGGGTCGGATATGGCTACACCTTC

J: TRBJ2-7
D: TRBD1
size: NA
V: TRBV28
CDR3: CASNRVQGAFYEQYF
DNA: TGTGCCAGCAATAGGGTGCAGGGGGCTTTCTACGAGCAGTACTTC

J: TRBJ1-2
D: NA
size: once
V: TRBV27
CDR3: CASSSRVNYGYTF
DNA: TGTGCCAGCAGTTCCCGGGTAAACTATGGCTACACCTTC

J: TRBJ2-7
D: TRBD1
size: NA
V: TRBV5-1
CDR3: CASSLRTGGTTYEQYF
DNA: TGCGCCAGCAGCCTGAGGACAGGGGGCACGACCTACGAGCAGTACTTC

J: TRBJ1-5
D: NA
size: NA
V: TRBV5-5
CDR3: CASSLGGAYSNQPQHF
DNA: TGTGCCAGCAGCTTGGGTGGGGCATATAGCAATCAGCCCCAGCATTTT

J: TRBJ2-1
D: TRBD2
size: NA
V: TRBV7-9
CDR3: CASSLIAGIYNEQFF
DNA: TGTGCCAGCAGCTTAATAGCGGGAATATACAATGAGCAGTTCTTC

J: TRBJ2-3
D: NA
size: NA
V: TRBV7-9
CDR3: CASSPLGLSTDTQYF
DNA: TGTGCCAGCAGTCCCCTCGGACTAAGCACAGATACGCAGTATTTT

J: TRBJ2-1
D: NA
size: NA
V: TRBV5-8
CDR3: CASSWPGYNEQFF
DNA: TGTGCCAGCAGCTGGCCGGGTTACAATGAGCAGTTCTTC

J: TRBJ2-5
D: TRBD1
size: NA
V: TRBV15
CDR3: CATSSGQAIQETQYF
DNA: TGTGCCACCAGCAGCGGACAGGCCATACAAGAGACCCAGTACTTC

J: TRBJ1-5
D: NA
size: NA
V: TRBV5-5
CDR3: CASSLAGDTYSNQPQHF
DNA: TGTGCCAGCAGCTTGGCCGGGGACACCTATAGCAATCAGCCCCAGCATTTT

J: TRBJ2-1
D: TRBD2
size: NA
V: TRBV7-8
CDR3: CASSHPGLAHNEQFF
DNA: TGTGCCAGCAGCCACCCGGGACTAGCTCACAATGAGCAGTTCTTC

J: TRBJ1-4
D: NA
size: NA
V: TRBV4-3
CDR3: CASSEGTGTNEKLFF
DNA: TGCGCCAGCAGCGAAGGGACGGGAACTAATGAAAAACTGTTTTTT

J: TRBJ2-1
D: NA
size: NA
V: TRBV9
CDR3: CASSVGASAGVQFF
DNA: TGTGCCAGCAGCGTAGGCGCATCCGCCGGGGTACAGTTCTTC

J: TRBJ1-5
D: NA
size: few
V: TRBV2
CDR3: CASSAGNGNNQPQHF
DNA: TGTGCCAGCAGTGCGGGGAACGGAAACAATCAGCCCCAGCATTTT

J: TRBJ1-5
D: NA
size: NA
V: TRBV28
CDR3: CASGDNGKQPQHF
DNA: TGTGCCAGCGGGGACAATGGGAAACAGCCCCAGCATTTT